This T cell receptor beta chain was sequenced in a study of identical twins. Overall study findings and caveats: Out-of-frame alpha sequences common to twins exhibited a surplus of low generation probability.

One entry per CDR3 protein results from TCRdb running MiXCR on the 5' RACE reads. Found here are approximately 550,000 distinct CDR3 sequences, 20% to 25% of them singletons; the top ten hold around 0.48%. In the case of this clonotype: Its target is not known.

The CDR3 is 15 amino acids. V lost 4 bases and J lost 4; bases outside the gene matches: 4. Germline V gene lookup returns CDR1 SGHRS and CDR2 YFSETQ. These data also formed part of another study, on yellow fever vaccine responses in identical twins.

Source material: CD4+ T cells sorted from blood. V and J are TRBV5-1 and TRBJ1-4, with TRBD1 matching 10 bases. This TCR derives from a woman younger than 30 in good health. CDR3 sequence: CASSRGTGVNEKLFF. CDR3 DNA: TGCGCCAGCAGCCGGGGGACAGGGGTTAATGAAAAACTGTTTTTT.